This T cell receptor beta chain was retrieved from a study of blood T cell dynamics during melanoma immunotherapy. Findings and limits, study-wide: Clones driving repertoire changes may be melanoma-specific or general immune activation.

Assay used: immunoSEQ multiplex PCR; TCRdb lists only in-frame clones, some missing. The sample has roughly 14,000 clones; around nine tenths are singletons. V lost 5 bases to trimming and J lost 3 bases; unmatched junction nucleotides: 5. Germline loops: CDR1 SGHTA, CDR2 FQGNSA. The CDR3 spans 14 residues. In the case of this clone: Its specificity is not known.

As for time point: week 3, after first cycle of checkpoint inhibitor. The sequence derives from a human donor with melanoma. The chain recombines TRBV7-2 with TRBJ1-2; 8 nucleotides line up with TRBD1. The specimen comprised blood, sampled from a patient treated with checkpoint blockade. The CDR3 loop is CASSPGQGDYGYTF. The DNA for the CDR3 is TGTGCCAGCAGCCCAGGACAGGGCGACTATGGCTACACCTTC. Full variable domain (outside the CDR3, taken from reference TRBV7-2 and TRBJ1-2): GAGVSQSPSNKVTEKGKDVELRCDPISGHTALYWYRQSLGQGLEFLIYFQGNSAPDKSGLPSDRFSAERTGGSVSTLTIQRTQQEDSAVYLCASSPGQGDYGYTFGSGTRLTVV.